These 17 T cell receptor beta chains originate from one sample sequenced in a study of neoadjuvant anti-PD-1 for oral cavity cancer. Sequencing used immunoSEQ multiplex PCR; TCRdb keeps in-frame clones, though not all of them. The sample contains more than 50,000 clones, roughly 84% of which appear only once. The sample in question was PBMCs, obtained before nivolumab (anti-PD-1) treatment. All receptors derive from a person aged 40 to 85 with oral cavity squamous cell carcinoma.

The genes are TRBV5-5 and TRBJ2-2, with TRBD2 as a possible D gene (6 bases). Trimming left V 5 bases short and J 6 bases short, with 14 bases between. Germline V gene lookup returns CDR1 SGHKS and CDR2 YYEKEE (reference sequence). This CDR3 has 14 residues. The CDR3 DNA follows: TGTGCCAGCAGGGGACTCTCAATGTCCGGGGAGCTGTTTTTT. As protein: CASRGLSMSGELFF.

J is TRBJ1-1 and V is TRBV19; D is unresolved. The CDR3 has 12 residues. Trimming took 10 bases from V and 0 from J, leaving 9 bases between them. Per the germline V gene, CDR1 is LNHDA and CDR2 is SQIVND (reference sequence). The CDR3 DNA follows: TGTGCCATCTCAGGAATGAACACTGAAGCTTTCTTT. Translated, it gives CAISGMNTEAFF. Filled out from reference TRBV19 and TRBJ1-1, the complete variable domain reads DGGITQSPKYLFRKEGQNVTLSCEQNLNHDAMYWYRQDPGQGLRLIYYSQIVNDFQKGDIAEGYSVSREKKESFPLTVTSAQKNPTAFYLCAISGMNTEAFFGQGTRLTVV.

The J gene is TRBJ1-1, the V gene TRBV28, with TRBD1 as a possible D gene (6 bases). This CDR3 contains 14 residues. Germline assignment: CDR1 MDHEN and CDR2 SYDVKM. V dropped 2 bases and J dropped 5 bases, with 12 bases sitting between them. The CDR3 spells CASSLGGRETEAFF. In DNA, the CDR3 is TGTGCCAGCAGTTTAGGGGGGCGGGAGACTGAAGCTTTCTTT.

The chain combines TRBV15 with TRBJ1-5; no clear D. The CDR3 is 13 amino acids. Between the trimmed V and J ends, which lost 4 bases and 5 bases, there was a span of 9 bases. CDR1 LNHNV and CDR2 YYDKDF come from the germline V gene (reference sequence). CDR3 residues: CATSIPADQPQHF. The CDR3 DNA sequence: TGTGCCACCAGCATACCAGCCGATCAGCCCCAGCATTTT.

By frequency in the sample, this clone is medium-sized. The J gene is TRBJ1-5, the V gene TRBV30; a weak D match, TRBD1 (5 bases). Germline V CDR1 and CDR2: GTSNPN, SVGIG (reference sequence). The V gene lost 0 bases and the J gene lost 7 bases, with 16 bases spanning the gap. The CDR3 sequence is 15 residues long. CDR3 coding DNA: TGTGCCTGGAGTGTACCCAGGGAGATGTACCAGCCCCAGCATTTT. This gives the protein CAWSVPREMYQPQHF.

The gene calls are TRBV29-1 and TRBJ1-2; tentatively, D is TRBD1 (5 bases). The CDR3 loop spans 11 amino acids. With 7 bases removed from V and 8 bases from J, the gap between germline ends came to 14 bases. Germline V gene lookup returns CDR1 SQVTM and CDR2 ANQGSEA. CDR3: CSAGTAGGYTF. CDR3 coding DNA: TGCAGCGCCGGGACGGCAGGGGGCTACACCTTC.

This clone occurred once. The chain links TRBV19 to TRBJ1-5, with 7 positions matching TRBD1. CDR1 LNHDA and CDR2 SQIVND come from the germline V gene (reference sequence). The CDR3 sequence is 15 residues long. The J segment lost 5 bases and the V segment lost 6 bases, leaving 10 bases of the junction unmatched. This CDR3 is CASRRGQTIDQPQHF. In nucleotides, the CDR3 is TGTGCCAGTAGGAGGGGACAGACAATCGATCAGCCCCAGCATTTT.

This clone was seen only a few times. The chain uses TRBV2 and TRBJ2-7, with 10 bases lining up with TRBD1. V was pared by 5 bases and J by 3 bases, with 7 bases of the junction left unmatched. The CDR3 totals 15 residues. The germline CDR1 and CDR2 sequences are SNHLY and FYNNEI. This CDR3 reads CASSSGTGVVYEQYF. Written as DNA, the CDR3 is TGTGCCAGCAGTTCCGGGACAGGGGTCGTCTACGAGCAGTACTTC. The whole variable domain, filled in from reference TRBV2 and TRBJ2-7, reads EPEVTQTPSHQVTQMGQEVILRCVPISNHLYFYWYRQILGQKVEFLVSFYNNEISEKSEIFDDQFSVERPDGSNFTLKIRSTKLEDSAMYFCASSSGTGVVYEQYFGPGTRLTVT.

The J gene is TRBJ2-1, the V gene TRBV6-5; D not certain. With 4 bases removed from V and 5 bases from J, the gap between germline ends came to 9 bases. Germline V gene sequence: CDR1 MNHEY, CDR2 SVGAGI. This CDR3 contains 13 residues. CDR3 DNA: TGTGCCAGCAGTTGGGCCGTACACAATGAGCAGTTCTTC. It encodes CASSWAVHNEQFF.

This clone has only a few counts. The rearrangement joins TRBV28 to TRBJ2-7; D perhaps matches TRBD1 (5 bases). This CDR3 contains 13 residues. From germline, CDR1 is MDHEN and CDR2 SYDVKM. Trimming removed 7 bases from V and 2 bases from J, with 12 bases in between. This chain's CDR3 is CASNSGQTYEQYF. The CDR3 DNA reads TGTGCCAGCAACTCCGGACAAACCTACGAGCAGTACTTC.

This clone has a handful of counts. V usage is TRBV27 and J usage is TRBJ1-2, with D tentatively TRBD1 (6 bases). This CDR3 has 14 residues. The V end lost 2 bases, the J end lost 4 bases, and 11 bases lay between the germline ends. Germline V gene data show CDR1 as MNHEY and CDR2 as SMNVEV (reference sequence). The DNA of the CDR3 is TGTGCCAGCAGTTTAAACAGGGCCCTCTATGGCTACACCTTC. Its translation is CASSLNRALYGYTF.

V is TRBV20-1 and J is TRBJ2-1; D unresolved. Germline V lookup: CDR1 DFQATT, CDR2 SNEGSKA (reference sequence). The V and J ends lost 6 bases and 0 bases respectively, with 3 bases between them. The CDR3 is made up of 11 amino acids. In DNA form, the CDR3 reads TGCAGTGCCACCTCCTACAATGAGCAGTTCTTC. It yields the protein CSATSYNEQFF.

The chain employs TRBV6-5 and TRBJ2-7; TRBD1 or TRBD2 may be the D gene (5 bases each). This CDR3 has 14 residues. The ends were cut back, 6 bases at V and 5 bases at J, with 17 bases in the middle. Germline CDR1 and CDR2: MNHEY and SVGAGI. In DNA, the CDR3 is TGTGCCAGCAGGGCGGGTACAGGTTACAACGAGCAGTACTTC. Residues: CASRAGTGYNEQYF.

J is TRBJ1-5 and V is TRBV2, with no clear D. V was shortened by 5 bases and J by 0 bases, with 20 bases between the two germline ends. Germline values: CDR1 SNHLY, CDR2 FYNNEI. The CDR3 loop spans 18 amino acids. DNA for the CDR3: TGTGCCAGCAGTAAGGGTATAGTTGGCGTCGGTAGCAATCAGCCCCAGCATTTT. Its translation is CASSKGIVGVGSNQPQHF.

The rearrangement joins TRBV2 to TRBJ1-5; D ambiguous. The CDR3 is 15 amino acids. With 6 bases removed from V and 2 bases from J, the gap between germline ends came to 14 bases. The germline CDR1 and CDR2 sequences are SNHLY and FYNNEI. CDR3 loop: CASREKSGGNQPQHF. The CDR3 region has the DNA TGTGCCAGCAGGGAGAAATCCGGGGGCAATCAGCCCCAGCATTTT.

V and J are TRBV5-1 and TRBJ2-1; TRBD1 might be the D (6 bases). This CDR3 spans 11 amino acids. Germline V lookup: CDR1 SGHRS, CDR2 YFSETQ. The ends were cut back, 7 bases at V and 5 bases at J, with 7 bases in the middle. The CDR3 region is CASGQNNEQFF. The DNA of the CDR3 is TGCGCCAGCGGACAGAACAATGAGCAGTTCTTC. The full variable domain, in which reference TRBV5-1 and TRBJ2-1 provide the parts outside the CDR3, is KAGVTQTPRYLIKTRGQQVTLSCSPISGHRSVSWYQQTPGQGLQFLFEYFSETQRNKGNFPGRFSGRQFSNSRSEMNVSTLELGDSALYLCASGQNNEQFFGPGTRLTVL.

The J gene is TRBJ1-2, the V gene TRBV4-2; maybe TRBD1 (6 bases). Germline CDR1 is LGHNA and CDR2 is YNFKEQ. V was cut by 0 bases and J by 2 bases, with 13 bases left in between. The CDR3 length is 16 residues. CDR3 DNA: TGTGCCAGCAGCCAAGATCTGCGGGGGCGCAACTATGGCTACACCTTC. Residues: CASSQDLRGRNYGYTF.